This T cell receptor beta chain was recovered during a study of blood T cell repertoires in COVID-19. The CDR3 loop spans 19 amino acids. V lost 4 bases to trimming and J lost 0 bases; unmatched junction nucleotides: 15. This clone came up a few times. Authors' analysis steps: Nucleated cell number was recorded as an estimate derived from reference gene primer amplification. Measured with immunoSEQ multiplex PCR; TCRdb has only the in-frame clones, and not every one. V and J calls and clone size are as listed in that table; D and trimming were resolved from the DNA. The sample lists fewer than 85,000 clones, about 87% occurring once.

This chain links TRBV23-1 with TRBJ1-1; 9 bases fit TRBD1. TRBV23-1 is known as an ORF, though its function is uncertain. The source of this sequence is a human donor in a cohort sampled during active COVID-19. The material sequenced was peripheral blood. CDR3 coding DNA: TGCGCCAGCAGTCTGAATATTGATCGGGGGGACAGGGTGAACACTGAAGCTTTCTTT. It codes for CASSLNIDRGDRVNTEAFF.